Given below is one T cell receptor beta chain in context. Its specificity is unknown. Additional DNA sequences in this sample encode the identical CDR3. These data are taken from a study of T cell responses to AZD1222 COVID-19 vaccine. Study-level points and caveats: The study found Spike-specific TCR breadth and depth rose after two AZD1222 doses. Donors skewed white British and female; clonal diversity was possibly underestimated.

The protocol was immunoSEQ multiplex PCR, while the TCRdb copy is restricted to in-frame clones and leaves out a portion. The data hold about 130,000 clones, with roughly nine tenths observed a single time. This CDR3 comprises 13 residues. Deletions cut 2 bases from V and 2 bases from J, with 7 bases between. Germline lookup yields CDR1 SGHRS and CDR2 YFSETQ. Sequenced here: peripheral blood, sampled on day 0 of AZD1222 vaccination. This chain joins TRBV5-1 and TRBJ1-1, with a weak D call TRBD1 (6 bases). The TCR was taken from an adult in good health. CDR3 region: CASSFGGNTEAFF. CDR3 coding DNA: TGCGCCAGCAGCTTCGGGGGCAACACTGAAGCTTTCTTT.